This TCR beta chain derives from a study of B cell selection in AIRE deficiency. Germline V lookup: CDR1 ENHRY, CDR2 SYGVKD. The CDR3 length is 16 residues. Germline trimming cut 6 bases from V and 0 bases from J; bases unmatched to any gene: 3. Repertoires were generated with immunoSEQ multiplex PCR, while TCRdb's copy carries only in-frame clones and drops some. Of 20,000 to 30,000 clones in the sample, about 90% were seen once. Regulatory T cells were sorted as CD4+CD25hiCD127low/negative cells. Control samples were from healthy, unrelated donors. The V call is TRBV10-3, the J call TRBJ2-3, with 13 bases identical to TRBD2. The TCR sequence derives from a human donor in good health. The sequenced sample was CD4+CD25+ Tregs sorted from PBMCs. CDR3 DNA sequence: TGTGCCATCAGCGGGACTAGCGGGACGAGCACAGATACGCAGTATTTT. Encoded protein: CAISGTSGTSTDTQYF.